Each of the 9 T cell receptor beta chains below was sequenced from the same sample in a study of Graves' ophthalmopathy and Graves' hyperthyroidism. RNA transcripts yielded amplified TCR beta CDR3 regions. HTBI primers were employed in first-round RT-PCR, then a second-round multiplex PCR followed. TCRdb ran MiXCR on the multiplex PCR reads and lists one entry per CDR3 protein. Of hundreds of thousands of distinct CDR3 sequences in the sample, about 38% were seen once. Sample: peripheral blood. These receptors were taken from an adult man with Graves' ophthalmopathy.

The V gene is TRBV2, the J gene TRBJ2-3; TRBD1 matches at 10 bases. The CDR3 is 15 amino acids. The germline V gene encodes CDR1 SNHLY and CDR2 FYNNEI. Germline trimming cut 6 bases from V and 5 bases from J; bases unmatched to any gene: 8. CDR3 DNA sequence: TGTGCCAGCAGCCAAAGACAGGGGGCGGGAGATACGCAGTATTTT. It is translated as CASSQRQGAGDTQYF.

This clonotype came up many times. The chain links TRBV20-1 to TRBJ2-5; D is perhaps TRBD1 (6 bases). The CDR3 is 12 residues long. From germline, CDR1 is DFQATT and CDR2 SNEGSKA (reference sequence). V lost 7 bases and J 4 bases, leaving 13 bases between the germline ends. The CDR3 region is CSGQQGIETQYF. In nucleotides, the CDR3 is TGCAGTGGCCAACAGGGCATAGAGACCCAGTACTTC.

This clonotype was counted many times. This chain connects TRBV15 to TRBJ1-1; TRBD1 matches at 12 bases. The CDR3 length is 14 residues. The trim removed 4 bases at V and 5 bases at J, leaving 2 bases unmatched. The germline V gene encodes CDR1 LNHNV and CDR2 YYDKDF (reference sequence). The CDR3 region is CATSKGQGATEAFF. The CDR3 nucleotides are TGTGCCACCAGCAAGGGACAGGGGGCGACTGAAGCTTTCTTT.

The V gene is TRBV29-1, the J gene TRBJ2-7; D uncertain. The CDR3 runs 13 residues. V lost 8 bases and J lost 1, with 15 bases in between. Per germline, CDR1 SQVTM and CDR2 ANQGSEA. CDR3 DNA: TGCAGCTTAGATGTCGGTCGTTCCTACGAGCAGTACTTC. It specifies CSLDVGRSYEQYF.

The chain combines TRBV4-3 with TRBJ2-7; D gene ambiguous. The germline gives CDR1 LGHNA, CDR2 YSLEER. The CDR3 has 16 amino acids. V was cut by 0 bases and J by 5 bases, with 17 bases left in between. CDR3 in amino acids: CASSQDTGYPRDEQYF. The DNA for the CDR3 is TGCGCCAGCAGCCAAGATACCGGATACCCTCGGGACGAGCAGTACTTC.

The CDR3 reads CACSMRPAGGHTGELFF. CDR3 coding DNA: TGTGCCTGCTCTATGAGGCCAGCGGGAGGTCACACCGGGGAGCTGTTTTTT. The chain has TRBV10-3 and TRBJ2-2, with 9 bases matching TRBD2. The CDR3 sequence is 17 residues long. V lost 11 bases and J lost 3; bases outside the gene matches: 16. CDR1 is ENHRY, CDR2 SYGVKD, per germline.

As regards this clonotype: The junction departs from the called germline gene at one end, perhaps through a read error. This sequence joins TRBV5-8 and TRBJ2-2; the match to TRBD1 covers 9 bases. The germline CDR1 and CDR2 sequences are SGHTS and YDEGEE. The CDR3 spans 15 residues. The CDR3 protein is CASSRRDRDSGELFF. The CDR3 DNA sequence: TGCGCCAGCAGCCGCCGGGACAGGGACTCCGGGGAGCTGTTTTTT.

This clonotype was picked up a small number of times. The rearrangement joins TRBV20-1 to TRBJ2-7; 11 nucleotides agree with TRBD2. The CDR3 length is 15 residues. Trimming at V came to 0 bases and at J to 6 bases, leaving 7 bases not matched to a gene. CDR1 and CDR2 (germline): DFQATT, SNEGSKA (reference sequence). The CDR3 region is CSARDLTSGVPEQYF. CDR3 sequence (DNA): TGCAGTGCTAGAGATTTGACTAGCGGGGTTCCCGAGCAGTACTTC.

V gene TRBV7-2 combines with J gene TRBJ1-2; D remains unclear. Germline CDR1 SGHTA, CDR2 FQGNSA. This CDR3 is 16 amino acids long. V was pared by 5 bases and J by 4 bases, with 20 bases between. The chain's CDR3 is CASSQLGFVSVYGYTF. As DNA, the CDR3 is TGTGCCAGCAGCCAATTGGGATTCGTTTCGGTCTATGGCTACACCTTC. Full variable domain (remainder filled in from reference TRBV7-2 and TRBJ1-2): GAGVSQSPSNKVTEKGKDVELRCDPISGHTALYWYRQSLGQGLEFLIYFQGNSAPDKSGLPSDRFSAERTGGSVSTLTIQRTQQEDSAVYLCASSQLGFVSVYGYTFGSGTRLTVV.